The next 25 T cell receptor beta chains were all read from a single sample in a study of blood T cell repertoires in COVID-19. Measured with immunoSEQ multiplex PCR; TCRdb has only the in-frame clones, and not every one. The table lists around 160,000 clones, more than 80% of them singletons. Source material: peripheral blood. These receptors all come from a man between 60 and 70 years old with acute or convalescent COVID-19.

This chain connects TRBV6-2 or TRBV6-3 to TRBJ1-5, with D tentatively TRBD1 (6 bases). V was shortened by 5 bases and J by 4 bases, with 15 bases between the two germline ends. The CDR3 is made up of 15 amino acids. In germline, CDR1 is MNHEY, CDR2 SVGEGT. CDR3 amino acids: CASSANRDKNQPQHF. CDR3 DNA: TGTGCCAGCAGTGCGAACCGGGACAAAAATCAGCCCCAGCATTTT.

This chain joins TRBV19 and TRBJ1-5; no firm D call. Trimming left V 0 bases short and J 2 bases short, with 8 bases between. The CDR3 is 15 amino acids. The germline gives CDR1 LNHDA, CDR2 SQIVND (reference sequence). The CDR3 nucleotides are TGTGCCAGTAGTATAGACGGCGGTGGCAATCAGCCCCAGCATTTT. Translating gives CASSIDGGGNQPQHF.

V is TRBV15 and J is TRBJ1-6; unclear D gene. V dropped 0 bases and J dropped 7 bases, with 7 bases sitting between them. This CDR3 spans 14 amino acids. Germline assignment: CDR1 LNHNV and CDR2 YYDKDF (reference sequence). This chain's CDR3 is CATSRDSPNSPLHF. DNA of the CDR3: TGTGCCACCAGCAGAGATAGCCCGAATTCACCCCTCCACTTT.

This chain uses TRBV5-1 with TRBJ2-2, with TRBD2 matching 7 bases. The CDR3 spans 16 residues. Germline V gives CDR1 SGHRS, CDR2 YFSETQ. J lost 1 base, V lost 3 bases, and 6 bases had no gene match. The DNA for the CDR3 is TGCGCCAGCAGCTCGGGGCGGGAGAGGAACACCGGGGAGCTGTTTTTT. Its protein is CASSSGRERNTGELFF. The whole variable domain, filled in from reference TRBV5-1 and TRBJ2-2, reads KAGVTQTPRYLIKTRGQQVTLSCSPISGHRSVSWYQQTPGQGLQFLFEYFSETQRNKGNFPGRFSGRQFSNSRSEMNVSTLELGDSALYLCASSSGRERNTGELFFGEGSRLTVL.

CDR3 sequence (DNA): TGTGCCAGCAGCTTAACTCCAGGGGGCGAGGGCTACACCTTC. It specifies CASSLTPGGEGYTF. The rearrangement links TRBV7-3 to TRBJ1-2; TRBD1 aligns across 8 bases. The CDR3 contains 14 residues. CDR1 is SGHTA and CDR2 is FQGTGA in the germline V gene. The ends lost 0 bases at V and 8 bases at J; junction bases unmatched: 5.

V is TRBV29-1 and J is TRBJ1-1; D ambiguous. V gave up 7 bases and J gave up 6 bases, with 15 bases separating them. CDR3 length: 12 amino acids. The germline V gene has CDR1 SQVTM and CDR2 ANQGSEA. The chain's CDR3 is CSADSGGSEAFF. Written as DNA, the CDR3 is TGCAGCGCCGACTCGGGAGGGTCTGAAGCTTTCTTT.

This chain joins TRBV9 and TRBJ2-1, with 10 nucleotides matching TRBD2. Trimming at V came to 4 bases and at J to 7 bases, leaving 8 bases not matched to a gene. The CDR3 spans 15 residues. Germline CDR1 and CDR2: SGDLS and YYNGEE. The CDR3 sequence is CASSLERGGRNEQFF. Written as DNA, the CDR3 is TGTGCCAGCAGCTTAGAGCGGGGGGGCAGGAATGAGCAGTTCTTC. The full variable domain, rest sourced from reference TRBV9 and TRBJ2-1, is DSGVTQTPKHLITATGQRVTLRCSPRSGDLSVYWYQQSLDQGLQFLIQYYNGEERAKGNILERFSAQQFPDLHSELNLSSLELGDSALYFCASSLERGGRNEQFFGPGTRLTVL.

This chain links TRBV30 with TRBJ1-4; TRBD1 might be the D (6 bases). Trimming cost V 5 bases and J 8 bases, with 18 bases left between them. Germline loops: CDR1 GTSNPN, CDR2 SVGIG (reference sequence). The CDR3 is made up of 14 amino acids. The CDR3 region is CAWYRGGVDEKLFF. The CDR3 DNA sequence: TGTGCCTGGTACAGAGGGGGGGTCGACGAAAAACTGTTTTTT. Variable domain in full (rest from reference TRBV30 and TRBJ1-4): SQTIHQWPATLVQPVGSPLSLECTVEGTSNPNLYWYRQAAGRGLQLLFYSVGIGQISSEVPQNLSASRPQDRQFILSSKKLLLSDSGFYLCAWYRGGVDEKLFFGSGTQLSVL.

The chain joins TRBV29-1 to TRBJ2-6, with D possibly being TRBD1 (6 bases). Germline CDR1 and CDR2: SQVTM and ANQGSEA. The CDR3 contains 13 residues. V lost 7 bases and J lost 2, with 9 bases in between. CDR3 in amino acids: CSAYRAGANVLTF. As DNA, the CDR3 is TGCAGCGCGTACAGGGCTGGGGCCAACGTCCTGACTTTC.

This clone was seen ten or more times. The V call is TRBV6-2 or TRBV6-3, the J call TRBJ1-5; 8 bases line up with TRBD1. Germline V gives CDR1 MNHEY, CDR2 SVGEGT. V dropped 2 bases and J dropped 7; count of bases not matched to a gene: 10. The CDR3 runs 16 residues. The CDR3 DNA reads TGTGCCAGCAGTTACGTAGACAGGGGACTGGGGCAGCCCCAGCATTTT. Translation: CASSYVDRGLGQPQHF.

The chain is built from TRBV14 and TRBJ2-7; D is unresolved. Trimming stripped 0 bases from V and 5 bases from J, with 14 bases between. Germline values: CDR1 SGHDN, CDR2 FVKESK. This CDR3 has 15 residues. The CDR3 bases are TGTGCCAGCAGCCAAGATCAGGCTAATCCCCACGAGCAGTACTTC. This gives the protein CASSQDQANPHEQYF. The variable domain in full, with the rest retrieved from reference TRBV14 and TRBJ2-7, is EAGVTQFPSHSVIEKGQTVTLRCDPISGHDNLYWYRRVMGKEIKFLLHFVKESKQDESGMPNNRFLAERTGGTYSTLKVQPAELEDSGVYFCASSQDQANPHEQYFGPGTRLTVT.

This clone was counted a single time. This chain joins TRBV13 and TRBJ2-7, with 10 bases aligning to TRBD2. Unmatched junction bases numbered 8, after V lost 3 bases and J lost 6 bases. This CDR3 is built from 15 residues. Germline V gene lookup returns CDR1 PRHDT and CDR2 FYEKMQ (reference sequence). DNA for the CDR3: TGTGCCAGCAGCTTCCCAGCGGGGGGGGATACCGAGCAGTACTTC. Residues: CASSFPAGGDTEQYF.

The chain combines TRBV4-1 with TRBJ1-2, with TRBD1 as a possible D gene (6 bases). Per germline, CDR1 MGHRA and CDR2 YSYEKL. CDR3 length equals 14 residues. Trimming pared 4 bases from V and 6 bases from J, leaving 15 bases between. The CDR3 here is CASSPARGPDGYTF. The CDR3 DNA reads TGCGCCAGCAGCCCTGCGCGGGGGCCGGATGGCTACACCTTC.

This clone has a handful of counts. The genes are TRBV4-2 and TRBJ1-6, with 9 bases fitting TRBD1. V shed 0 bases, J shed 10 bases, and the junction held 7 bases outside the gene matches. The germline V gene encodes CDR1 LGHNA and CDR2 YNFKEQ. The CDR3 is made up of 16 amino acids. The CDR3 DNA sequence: TGTGCCAGCAGCCAAGAATGGGGACAGGGAAGGTCACCCCTCCACTTT. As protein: CASSQEWGQGRSPLHF.

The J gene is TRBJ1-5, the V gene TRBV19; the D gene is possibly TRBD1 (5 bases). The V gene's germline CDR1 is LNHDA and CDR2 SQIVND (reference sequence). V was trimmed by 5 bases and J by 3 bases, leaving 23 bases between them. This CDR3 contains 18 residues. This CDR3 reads CASSPPLRPGGLNQPQHF. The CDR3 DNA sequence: TGTGCCAGTAGTCCACCGTTGCGTCCCGGGGGTCTCAATCAGCCCCAGCATTTT.

The CDR3 DNA is TGCGCCAGCAGTCGTTCGTCGAGTGAAGCTTTCTTT. Protein product: CASSRSSSEAFF. This chain uses TRBV23-1 with TRBJ1-1; D unresolved. TRBV23-1 is an ORF, with its function uncertain. V was cut by 4 bases and J by 7 bases, with 10 bases left in between. The length of the CDR3 is 12 residues.

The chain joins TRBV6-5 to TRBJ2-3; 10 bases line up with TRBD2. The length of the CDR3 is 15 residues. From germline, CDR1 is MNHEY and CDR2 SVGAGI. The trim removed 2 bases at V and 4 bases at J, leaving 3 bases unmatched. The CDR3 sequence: CASSYPTSGADTQYF. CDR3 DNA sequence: TGTGCCAGCAGTTACCCTACTAGCGGGGCAGATACGCAGTATTTT.

CDR3 loop: CASSSQGNGYTF. CDR3 nucleotides: TGTGCCAGCAGCTCCCAGGGGAATGGCTACACCTTC. V is TRBV7-9 and J is TRBJ1-2; D is possibly TRBD1 (6 bases). This CDR3 region has 12 residues. V lost 4 bases to trimming and J lost 6 bases, with 9 bases between them. Germline CDR1 and CDR2: SEHNR and FQNEAQ (reference sequence).

CDR3 DNA: TGTGCCAGCAGCCAAGACCTGGGGGACATTGGCTACACCTTC. Amino acids: CASSQDLGDIGYTF. V and J are TRBV3-1 (or the pseudogene TRBV3-2) and TRBJ1-2, with a weak D call TRBD1 (6 bases). The germline V gene encodes CDR1 LGHDT and CDR2 YNNKEL (reference sequence). CDR3 length equals 14 residues. Between the trimmed V and J ends, which lost 0 bases and 7 bases, there was a span of 12 bases.

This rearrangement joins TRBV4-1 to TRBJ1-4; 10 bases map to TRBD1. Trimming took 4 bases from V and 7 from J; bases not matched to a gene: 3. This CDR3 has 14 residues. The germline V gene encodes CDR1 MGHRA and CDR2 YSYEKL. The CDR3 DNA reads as TGCGCCAGCAGCCTGGGACAGGGGTTTGAAAAACTGTTTTTT. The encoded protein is CASSLGQGFEKLFF.

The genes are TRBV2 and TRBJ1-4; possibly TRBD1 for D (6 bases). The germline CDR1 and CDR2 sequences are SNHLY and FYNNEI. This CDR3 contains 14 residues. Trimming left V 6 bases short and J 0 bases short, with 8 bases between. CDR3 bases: TGTGCCAGCAGGGACAGTACAACTAATGAAAAACTGTTTTTT. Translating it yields CASRDSTTNEKLFF.

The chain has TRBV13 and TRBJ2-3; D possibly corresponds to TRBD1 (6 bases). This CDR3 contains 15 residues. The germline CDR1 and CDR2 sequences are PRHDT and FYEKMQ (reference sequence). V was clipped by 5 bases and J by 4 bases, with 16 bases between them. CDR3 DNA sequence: TGTGCCAGCAGCGAAAGGACAGTATCTTCAGATACGCAGTATTTT. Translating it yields CASSERTVSSDTQYF. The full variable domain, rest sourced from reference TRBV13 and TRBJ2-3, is AAGVIQSPRHLIKEKRETATLKCYPIPRHDTVYWYQQGPGQDPQFLISFYEKMQSDKGSIPDRFSAQQFSDYHSELNMSSLELGDSALYFCASSERTVSSDTQYFGPGTRLTVL.

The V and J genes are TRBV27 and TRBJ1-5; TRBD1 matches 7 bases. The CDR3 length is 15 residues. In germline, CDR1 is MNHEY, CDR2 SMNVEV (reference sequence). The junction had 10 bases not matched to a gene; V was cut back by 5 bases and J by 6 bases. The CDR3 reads CASSTSGGLTQPQHF. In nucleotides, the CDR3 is TGTGCCAGCAGTACATCAGGGGGACTCACTCAGCCCCAGCATTTT.

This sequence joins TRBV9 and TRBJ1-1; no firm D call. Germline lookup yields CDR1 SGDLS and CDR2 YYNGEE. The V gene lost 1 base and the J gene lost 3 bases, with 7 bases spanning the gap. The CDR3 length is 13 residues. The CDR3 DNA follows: TGTGCCAGCAGCGTAAAGCCCGACACTGAAGCTTTCTTT. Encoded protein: CASSVKPDTEAFF.

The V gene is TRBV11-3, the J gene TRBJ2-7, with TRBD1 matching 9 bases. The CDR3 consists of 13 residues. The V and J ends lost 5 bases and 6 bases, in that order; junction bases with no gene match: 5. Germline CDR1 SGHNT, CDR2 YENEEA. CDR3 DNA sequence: TGTGCCAGCAGCGGATCACAGGGGGCCGAGCAGTACTTC. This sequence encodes CASSGSQGAEQYF.